This TCR beta chain was recorded in a study of blood T cells in healthy people across ages. Whole-study results and caveats: Calculation of diversity from one million T cells yielded estimates considered to be underestimates.

Each donor's blood draw was roughly 9.5 milliliters of peripheral blood. Per-sample PBMC isolation yielded at least 6.5 million cells. Through a sample-barcoded 5' primer and a J-beta primer mix, a second PCR was run for about 7 to 12 cycles. Researchers report that each sample yielded at least 3 million CDR3-containing paired-end reads. TCRdb redid the calling of the 5' RACE reads with MiXCR, one entry per CDR3 protein. This repertoire shows fewer than 800,000 distinct CDR3 sequences, 20% to 30% found once; its top ten account for under 9.5%. As for this clonotype: Its antigen is as yet unknown.

Germline V gene data show CDR1 as MNHEY and CDR2 as SVGAGI. The germline V and J ends were trimmed by 2 bases and 8 bases, with 9 bases remaining between them. The CDR3 consists of 12 residues. This sample was shared with a second study, whose subject was T cells of mothers and their children.

This receptor was obtained from a boy aged 5 to 17 in good health. The source material was blood. The chain uses TRBV6-5 and TRBJ1-2; D remains unclear. CDR3 bases: TGTGCCAGCAGTTACCCGGAAGGGGGCTACACCTTC. It codes for CASSYPEGGYTF.